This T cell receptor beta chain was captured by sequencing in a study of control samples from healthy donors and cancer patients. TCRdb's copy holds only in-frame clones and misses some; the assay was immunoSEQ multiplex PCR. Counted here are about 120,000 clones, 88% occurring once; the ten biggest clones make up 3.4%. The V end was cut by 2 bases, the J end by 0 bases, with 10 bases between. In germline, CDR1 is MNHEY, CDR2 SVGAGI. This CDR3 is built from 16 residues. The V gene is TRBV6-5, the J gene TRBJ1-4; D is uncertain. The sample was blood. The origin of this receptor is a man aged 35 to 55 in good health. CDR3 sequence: CASSYSKTSTNEKLFF. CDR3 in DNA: TGTGCCAGCAGTTACAGCAAAACGTCAACTAATGAAAAACTGTTTTTT.